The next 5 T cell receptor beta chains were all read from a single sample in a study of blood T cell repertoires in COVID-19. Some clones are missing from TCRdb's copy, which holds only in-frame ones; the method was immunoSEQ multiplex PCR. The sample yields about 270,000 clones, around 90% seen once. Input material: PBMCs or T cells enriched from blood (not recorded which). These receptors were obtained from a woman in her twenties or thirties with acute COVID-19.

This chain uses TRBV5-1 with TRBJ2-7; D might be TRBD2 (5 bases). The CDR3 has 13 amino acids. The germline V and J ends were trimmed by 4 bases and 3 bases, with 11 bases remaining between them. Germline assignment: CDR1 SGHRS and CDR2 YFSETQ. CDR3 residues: CASSGRRFYEQYF. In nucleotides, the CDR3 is TGCGCCAGCAGCGGAAGGAGGTTCTACGAGCAGTACTTC.

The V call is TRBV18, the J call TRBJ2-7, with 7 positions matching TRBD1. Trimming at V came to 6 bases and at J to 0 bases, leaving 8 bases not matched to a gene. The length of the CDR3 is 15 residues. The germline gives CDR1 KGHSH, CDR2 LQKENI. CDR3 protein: CASSLDRPSSYEQYF. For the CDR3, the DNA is TGTGCCAGCTCCCTGGACAGGCCGAGCTCCTACGAGCAGTACTTC. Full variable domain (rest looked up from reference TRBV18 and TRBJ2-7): NAGVMQNPRHLVRRRGQEARLRCSPMKGHSHVYWYRQLPEEGLKFMVYLQKENIIDESGMPKERFSAEFPKEGPSILRIQQVVRGDSAAYFCASSLDRPSSYEQYFGPGTRLTVT.

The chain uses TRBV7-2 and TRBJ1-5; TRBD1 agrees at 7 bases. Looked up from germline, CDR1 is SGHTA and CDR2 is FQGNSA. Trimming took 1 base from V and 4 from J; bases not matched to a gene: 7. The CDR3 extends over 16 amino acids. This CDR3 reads CASSLGTGASNQPQHF. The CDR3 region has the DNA TGTGCCAGCAGCTTAGGTACAGGGGCCTCGAATCAGCCCCAGCATTTT.

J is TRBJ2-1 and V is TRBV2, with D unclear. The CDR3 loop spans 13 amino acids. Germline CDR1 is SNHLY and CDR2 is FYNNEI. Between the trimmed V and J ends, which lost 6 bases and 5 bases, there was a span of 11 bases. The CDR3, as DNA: TGTGCCAGCAGACCCGAGTCAAACAATGAGCAGTTCTTC. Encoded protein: CASRPESNNEQFF.

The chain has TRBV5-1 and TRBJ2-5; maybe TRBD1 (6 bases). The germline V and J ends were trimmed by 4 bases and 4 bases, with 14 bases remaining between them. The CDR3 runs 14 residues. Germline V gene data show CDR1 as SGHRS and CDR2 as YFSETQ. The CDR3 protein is CASSQTGYGETQYF. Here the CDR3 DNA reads TGCGCCAGCAGCCAGACAGGTTATGGAGAGACCCAGTACTTC. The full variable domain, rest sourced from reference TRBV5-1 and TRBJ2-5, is KAGVTQTPRYLIKTRGQQVTLSCSPISGHRSVSWYQQTPGQGLQFLFEYFSETQRNKGNFPGRFSGRQFSNSRSEMNVSTLELGDSALYLCASSQTGYGETQYFGPGTRLLVL.